By its share, the clone carrying this T cell receptor (beta chain) is medium-sized (0.01 to 0.1%). This entry comes from a study of OX40 agonist ivuxolimab in advanced cancers. Whole-study context: Two cutaneous melanoma patients and one hepatocellular carcinoma patient, three in all, had partial responses.

The table came from immunoSEQ multiplex PCR; TCRdb's copy has only in-frame clones and leaves some out. Of roughly 30,000 clones in the sample, approximately 91% are singletons; the top ten hold around a quarter. The V end lost 5 bases, the J end lost 4 bases, and 11 bases lay between the germline ends. Germline-derived CDR1 and CDR2 are MDHEN and SYDVKM. The CDR3 loop spans 13 amino acids. This TCR was recovered from an adult with an advanced solid tumor such as melanoma, head and neck, liver or kidney cancer. The sequenced sample was CD4+ or CD8+ T cells sorted from blood, obtained in a trial of the OX40 agonist ivuxolimab. V and J are TRBV28 and TRBJ1-2, with a possible D match to TRBD1 (6 bases). The CDR3 DNA is TGTGCCAGCAGTATAGAGACAGGCTATGGCTACACCTTC. This sequence encodes CASSIETGYGYTF.